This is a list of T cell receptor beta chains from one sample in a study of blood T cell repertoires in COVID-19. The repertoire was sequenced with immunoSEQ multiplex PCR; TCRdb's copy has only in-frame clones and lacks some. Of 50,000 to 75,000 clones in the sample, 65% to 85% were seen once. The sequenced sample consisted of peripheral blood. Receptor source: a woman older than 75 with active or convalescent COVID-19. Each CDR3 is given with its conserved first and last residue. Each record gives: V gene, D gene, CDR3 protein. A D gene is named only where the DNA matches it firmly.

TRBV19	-	CASSQGIPSYEQYF
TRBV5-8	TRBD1	CASSYRGSNEKLFF
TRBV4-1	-	CASSQVDMGFSNQPQHF
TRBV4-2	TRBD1	CASRSFGTVNTGELFF
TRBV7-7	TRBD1	CASSPLLDRRHPSTDTQYF
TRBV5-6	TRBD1	CATTPGTGTYEQYF
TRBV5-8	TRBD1	CASSLGQEVSPLHF
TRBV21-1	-	CATEDSSTSGHTITNTGELFF
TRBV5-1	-	CASSVTGTPYEQYF
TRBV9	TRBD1	CASSVGTEETQYF
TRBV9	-	CASSASLRSQTGELFF
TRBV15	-	CATSGGSFLGYTF
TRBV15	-	CATSRRGLGDEQFF
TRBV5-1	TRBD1	CASSSQGASIGELFF
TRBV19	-	CASSTTGTGDTQYF
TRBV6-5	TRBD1	CASSLRPGQGWETQYF
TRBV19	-	CASTLGQGTTEAFF
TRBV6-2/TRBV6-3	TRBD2	CASSGGGIQREQYF